The T cell receptor (beta chain) under discussion was sequenced for a study of T cell responses to AZD1222 COVID-19 vaccine. Findings and caveats of the study: Epitopes outside B.1.351 and B.1.1.7 mutated regions reportedly drew nearly half of spike TCRs. Researchers report vaccine-associated CD4 TCRs spanning spike, with dominance at 160-218 and 743-854. Only a handful of AZD1222 recipients were seropositive at baseline.

V was trimmed by 5 bases and J by 5 bases, leaving 9 bases between them. This CDR3 comprises 12 residues. Sequencing used immunoSEQ multiplex PCR; TCRdb keeps in-frame clones, though not all of them. This sample has around 120,000 clones, with roughly 91% found just once. Concerning this clone: Its target is unknown.

The specimen was peripheral blood, collected on day 0 of MenACWY control vaccination. V usage is TRBV12-3 or TRBV12-4 and J usage is TRBJ2-5; D uncertain. The TCR originated in an adult in good health. The CDR3 loop reads CASSPVGETQYF. CDR3 sequence (DNA): TGTGCCAGCAGTCCGGTTGGGGAGACCCAGTACTTC.